This record looks at one T cell receptor beta chain sequence and its context. Its cognate antigen is unknown. V lost 5 bases and J lost 10, with 11 bases in between. Germline V gene lookup returns CDR1 LGHDT and CDR2 YNNKEL (reference sequence). There are 11 residues in the CDR3. When more than 9 days of culture had elapsed, CD4+ T cells were isolated. Each person got two doses of an mRNA SARS-CoV-2 vaccine, BNT162b2 or mRNA-1273. The data were obtained in a study of vaccination effects on CD4 cells after COVID-19. Some clones are missing from TCRdb's copy, which holds only in-frame ones; the method was immunoSEQ multiplex PCR. Of fewer than 55,000 clones in the sample, about 70% were seen once.

The V call is TRBV3-1 (or the pseudogene TRBV3-2), the J call TRBJ1-1, with D maybe TRBD1 (5 bases). This sequence was found in a human donor who received a COVID-19 vaccine. Material: CD4+ T cells from PBMCs cultured without peptide, obtained after COVID-19 vaccination. The CDR3 bases are TGTGCCAGCAGCGAGGGACTGTCAGCTTTCTTT. This translates into CASSEGLSAFF.